These 29 T cell receptor beta chains were all obtained from the same sample, sequenced in a study of immune heterogeneity within non-small cell lung tumors. With around 550 ng used per sample, the template was genomic DNA from bulk tumor. Several biopsies per primary tumor were taken during surgery, spaced as far apart as possible. Curative operations were performed on patients who had untreated, newly diagnosed non-small cell lung cancer. Amplification of the TCR beta CDR3 was achieved through multiplex PCR with 32 V and 13 J primers. TCRdb re-called the multiplex PCR reads with MiXCR, one entry per CDR3 protein. The table records around 4,700 distinct CDR3 sequences, under 25% of them present only once. The specimen sequenced was lung tumor tissue. These receptors were obtained from a man aged 55 to 69 with non-small cell lung cancer.

The CDR3 loop is CASRLVTGGKAGLAGLSSYNEQFF. CDR3 DNA: TGTGCCAGCAGACTTGTTACAGGGGGTAAAGCGGGACTAGCGGGACTTAGCTCCTACAATGAGCAGTTCTTC. This sequence joins TRBV27 and TRBJ2-1, with 13 nucleotides matching TRBD2. This CDR3 is built from 24 residues. J gave up 0 bases and V 6 bases, and 26 bases lay outside the gene matches. The V gene's germline CDR1 is MNHEY and CDR2 SMNVEV (reference sequence).

V gene TRBV6-5 combines with J gene TRBJ2-7; 8 nucleotides align to TRBD1. The CDR3 is 16 residues long. With V trimmed by 0 bases and J by 2 bases, 6 bases remained unmatched. Germline V CDR1 and CDR2: MNHEY, SVGAGI. The chain's CDR3 is CASSYSFQGAAYEQYF. In DNA, the CDR3 is TGTGCCAGCAGTTACTCTTTTCAGGGGGCAGCCTACGAGCAGTACTTC.

A note on this clonotype: A much larger clone differs by one base, so this may be a read error. J is TRBJ2-7 and V is TRBV6-5; 10 nucleotides agree with TRBD2. The CDR3 totals 16 residues. Looked up from germline, CDR1 is MNHEY and CDR2 is SVGAGI. V shed 0 bases, J shed 8 bases, and the junction held 10 bases outside the gene matches. The CDR3 DNA sequence: TGTGCCAGCAGTTACTCGTCACTAGCGGGGCGGTGGCAGCAGTACTTC. This translates into CASSYSSLAGRWQQYF.

Only a few counts were recorded for this clonotype. This chain joins TRBV20-1 and TRBJ1-4; D not certain. The CDR3 is made up of 14 amino acids. Trimming took off 0 bases at V and 8 bases at J, with 13 bases between the two ends. Germline V gives CDR1 DFQATT, CDR2 SNEGSKA (reference sequence). DNA of the CDR3: TGCAGTGCTAGAGATTCATCTGATGGGGAAAAACTGTTTTTT. Its protein product is CSARDSSDGEKLFF.

The chain employs TRBV28 and TRBJ2-1; TRBD2 matches 9 bases. The CDR3 totals 14 residues. The trim removed 2 bases at V and 8 bases at J, leaving 4 bases unmatched. Germline lookup yields CDR1 MDHEN and CDR2 SYDVKM. CDR3 residues: CASSLVAGDHEQFF. Written as DNA, the CDR3 is TGTGCCAGCAGTTTAGTAGCGGGAGACCATGAGCAGTTCTTC. The whole variable domain, remainder taken from reference TRBV28 and TRBJ2-1, is DVKVTQSSRYLVKRTGEKVFLECVQDMDHENMFWYRQDPGLGLRLIYFSYDVKMKEKGDIPEGYSVSREKKERFSLILESASTNQTSMYLCASSLVAGDHEQFFGPGTRLTVL.

V gene TRBV2 combines with J gene TRBJ1-5; TRBD1 aligns across 11 bases. This CDR3 is 15 amino acids long. Germline V gene data show CDR1 as SNHLY and CDR2 as FYNNEI. V trimming: 6 bases; J trimming: 6 bases; junction bases outside the gene matches: 7. CDR3 loop: CASRAGQGARQPQHF. In nucleotides, the CDR3 is TGTGCCAGCAGGGCCGGACAGGGGGCGCGTCAGCCCCAGCATTTT.

This clonotype is categorized as medium-sized. This chain joins TRBV11-3 and TRBJ1-1; a weak D match, TRBD1 (6 bases). The V end lost 5 bases, the J end lost 1 base, and 11 bases lay between the germline ends. Germline CDR1 is SGHNT and CDR2 is YENEEA. The CDR3 is 14 residues long. CDR3 loop: CASSAGQRNTEAFF. DNA for the CDR3: TGTGCCAGCAGCGCCGGACAGCGGAACACTGAAGCTTTCTTT.

CDR3 loop: CASSLGGLAEAQYF. In nucleotides, the CDR3 is TGTGCCAGCAGCTTAGGTGGGTTGGCGGAGGCCCAGTACTTC. The chain has TRBV11-3 and TRBJ2-5; tentatively, D is TRBD2 (5 bases). The CDR3 consists of 14 residues. Germline V CDR1 and CDR2: SGHNT, YENEEA. V was trimmed by 1 base and J by 9 bases, leaving 15 bases between them.

This clonotype is termed medium-sized. The chain employs TRBV30 and TRBJ1-6, with D unclear. Trimming cost V 0 bases and J 6 bases, with 9 bases left between them. From germline, CDR1 is GTSNPN and CDR2 SVGIG (reference sequence). The CDR3 is 14 amino acids. The CDR3 coding sequence is TGTGCCTGGAGTGTATGGGGAGTTAATTCACCCCTCCACTTT. Amino acids: CAWSVWGVNSPLHF.

By its share, this clonotype is medium-sized. This chain links TRBV6-1 with TRBJ1-1; D is perhaps TRBD1 (6 bases). V was cut by 7 bases and J by 6 bases, with 18 bases left in between. Per germline, CDR1 MNHNS and CDR2 SASEGT. The CDR3 has 14 amino acids. The CDR3 spells CASITGILVAEAFF. In DNA, the CDR3 is TGTGCCAGCATCACAGGGATCCTGGTCGCTGAAGCTTTCTTT.

By sample share, this clonotype is medium-sized (0.01 to 0.1%). CDR3 residues: CASTYSGTAYGYTF. The CDR3, as DNA: TGTGCCAGCACTTACTCCGGGACAGCTTATGGCTACACCTTC. V gene TRBV12-3 or TRBV12-4 combines with J gene TRBJ1-2; TRBD1 aligns across 7 bases. The V and J ends lost 7 bases and 5 bases, in that order; junction bases with no gene match: 10. The CDR3 extends over 14 amino acids.

This rearrangement joins TRBV5-1 to TRBJ1-6; D gene ambiguous. Per germline, CDR1 SGHRS and CDR2 YFSETQ. This CDR3 comprises 15 residues. V lost 4 bases and J lost 6, with 14 bases in between. The CDR3 reads CASSLGSGFNSPLHF. The DNA for the CDR3 is TGCGCCAGCAGCCTAGGTTCGGGGTTTAATTCACCCCTCCACTTT.

This clonotype is medium-sized within its sample. The chain joins TRBV5-1 to TRBJ1-2; D is uncertain. The germline V and J ends were trimmed by 0 bases and 0 bases, with 9 bases remaining between them. Looked up from germline, CDR1 is SGHRS and CDR2 is YFSETQ. This CDR3 contains 15 residues. This CDR3 is CASSLVGPSNYGYTF. The DNA of the CDR3 is TGCGCCAGCAGCTTGGTCGGACCTTCTAACTATGGCTACACCTTC.

The chain has TRBV12-3 or TRBV12-4 and TRBJ2-1; D gene uncertain. V was trimmed by 11 bases and J by 8 bases, leaving 19 bases between them. The CDR3 covers 13 residues. The CDR3 nucleotides are TGTGCCGTTTTCCGGGTAGGTGTCTATGAGCAGTTCTTC. Residues: CAVFRVGVYEQFF.

The genes are TRBV5-1 and TRBJ2-5; TRBD1 is a possible D gene (6 bases). CDR3 length: 14 amino acids. V gave up 1 base and J gave up 3 bases, with 10 bases separating them. CDR1 is SGHRS, CDR2 YFSETQ, per germline. The CDR3 bases are TGCGCCAGCAGCTTGAGGACAGAAAAAGAGACCCAGTACTTC. It specifies CASSLRTEKETQYF.

The chain uses TRBV7-3 and TRBJ2-3; TRBD1 might be the D (5 bases). CDR1 and CDR2 from the germline V gene are SGHTA and FQGTGA. The germline V and J ends were trimmed by 3 bases and 5 bases, with 15 bases remaining between them. The CDR3 runs to 15 residues. This CDR3 reads CASSFNPGRQDTQYF. In DNA, the CDR3 is TGTGCCAGCAGCTTTAATCCAGGGCGGCAAGATACGCAGTATTTT.

This CDR3 is CATSRKQGAGQPQHF. CDR3 DNA: TGTGCCACCAGCAGGAAACAGGGGGCCGGTCAGCCCCAGCATTTT. V gene TRBV15 combines with J gene TRBJ1-5; 9 bases align to TRBD1. This CDR3 comprises 15 residues. Germline-derived CDR1 and CDR2 are LNHNV and YYDKDF (reference sequence). With 3 bases clipped from V and 6 bases from J, the junction kept 6 bases outside the gene matches.

This clonotype was found a few times. This rearrangement joins TRBV4-1 to TRBJ2-7; D is possibly TRBD2 (5 bases). Germline CDR1 is MGHRA and CDR2 is YSYEKL. CDR3 length equals 15 residues. The V end lost 0 bases, the J end lost 0 bases, and 9 bases lay between the germline ends. CDR3 sequence reads: CASSQDLGVSYEQYF. Written as DNA, the CDR3 is TGCGCCAGCAGCCAAGATTTGGGAGTCTCCTACGAGCAGTACTTC.

The chain joins TRBV29-1 to TRBJ1-3; no reliable D call. Germline CDR1 reads SQVTM; CDR2 reads ANQGSEA. V lost 5 bases and J 1 base, leaving 3 bases between the germline ends. The CDR3 is made up of 11 amino acids. As DNA, the CDR3 is TGCAGCGTTATATCTGGAAACACCATATATTTT. It yields the protein CSVISGNTIYF.

The V and J genes are TRBV30 and TRBJ2-5; D possibly corresponds to TRBD2 (6 bases). Trimming removed 4 bases from V and 2 bases from J, with 14 bases in between. The CDR3 runs 14 residues. Germline-derived CDR1 and CDR2 are GTSNPN and SVGIG (reference sequence). The CDR3 DNA reads as TGTGCCTGGACCGGGGGAGTCGGGCAAGAGACCCAGTACTTC. Translated, it gives CAWTGGVGQETQYF.

This clonotype has more than one count but fewer than ten. The gene calls are TRBV18 and TRBJ2-3; possible D gene TRBD1, 6 bases. With 3 bases removed from V and 2 bases from J, the gap between germline ends came to 18 bases. CDR1 and CDR2 from the germline V gene are KGHSH and LQKENI. The CDR3 covers 17 residues. CDR3 sequence reads: CASSPVGRGVFTDTQYF. The CDR3 DNA is TGTGCCAGCTCACCGGTGGGCAGGGGCGTTTTCACAGATACGCAGTATTTT. Complete variable domain (other parts from reference TRBV18 and TRBJ2-3): NAGVMQNPRHLVRRRGQEARLRCSPMKGHSHVYWYRQLPEEGLKFMVYLQKENIIDESGMPKERFSAEFPKEGPSILRIQQVVRGDSAAYFCASSPVGRGVFTDTQYFGPGTRLTVL.

The chain is built from TRBV5-4 and TRBJ2-7; D is unresolved. The CDR3 consists of 14 residues. Trimming took 4 bases from V and 0 from J, leaving 11 bases between them. The germline V gene encodes CDR1 SGHNT and CDR2 YYREEE (reference sequence). The CDR3 spells CASSPGGSSYEQYF. The DNA of the CDR3 is TGTGCCAGCAGCCCTGGCGGCAGCTCCTACGAGCAGTACTTC.

Relative to its sample, this clonotype is medium-sized (0.01 to 0.1%). The rearrangement links TRBV19 to TRBJ2-4; 7 nucleotides match TRBD2. V gave up 3 bases and J gave up 6 bases; unmatched junction bases: 8. The CDR3 covers 15 residues. Germline CDR1 and CDR2: LNHDA and SQIVND (reference sequence). For the CDR3, the DNA is TGTGCCAGTAGTATCGCGGGGGTGAAGGGAAACATTCAGTACTTC. Encoded protein: CASSIAGVKGNIQYF.

This clonotype was counted a few times. Here the CDR3 DNA reads TGTGCCACCAGCACACCGGGACAGGGCGTCCTAGCTGAGCAGTTCTTC. Translated: CATSTPGQGVLAEQFF. The chain couples TRBV15 to TRBJ2-1; 9 nucleotides match TRBD1. The CDR3 has 16 residues. Trimming took 4 bases from V and 9 from J; bases not matched to a gene: 13. Germline V gene sequence: CDR1 LNHNV, CDR2 YYDKDF (reference sequence).

The rearrangement uses TRBV20-1 and TRBJ2-5; D is unresolved. Germline CDR1 DFQATT, CDR2 SNEGSKA (reference sequence). This CDR3 is built from 13 residues. V shed 6 bases and J shed 5 bases, with 16 bases lying between them. The CDR3 spells CSARHRNIETQYF. The CDR3 DNA reads TGCAGTGCCAGACATCGGAATATCGAGACCCAGTACTTC.

This sequence joins TRBV20-1 and TRBJ2-5; 13 bases agree with TRBD2. Per the germline V gene, CDR1 is DFQATT and CDR2 is SNEGSKA (reference sequence). This CDR3 has 15 residues. J was trimmed by 4 bases and V by 4 bases; bases with no gene match: 6. The CDR3 loop is CSAKPGLAGRETQYF. DNA of the CDR3: TGCAGTGCTAAACCGGGACTAGCGGGACGAGAGACCCAGTACTTC.

The table lists this clonotype with a few counts. V is TRBV6-5 and J is TRBJ1-5; D possibly corresponds to TRBD1 (5 bases). Germline lookup yields CDR1 MNHEY and CDR2 SVGAGI. The CDR3 loop spans 15 amino acids. Trimming took 2 bases from V and 0 from J, leaving 8 bases between them. In nucleotides, the CDR3 is TGTGCCAGCAGTTACATCGGGGGTAGCAATCAGCCCCAGCATTTT. Translated: CASSYIGGSNQPQHF.

The rearrangement uses TRBV10-2 and TRBJ1-2, with D maybe TRBD1 (6 bases). Trimming removed 9 bases at V and 7 bases at J, with 21 bases between. This CDR3 is 14 amino acids long. Germline loops: CDR1 WSHSY, CDR2 SAAADI. In DNA, the CDR3 is TGCGCCAGTACCGAATTAAGGGGGAGTGGTGGCTACACCTTC. Its protein product is CASTELRGSGGYTF.

A single count supports this clonotype. A much larger clone differs by one base, so this may be a read error. This chain connects TRBV25-1 to TRBJ2-2; unclear D gene. Germline V gene data show CDR1 as MGHDK and CDR2 as SYGVNS. This CDR3 region has 14 residues. This chain's CDR3 is CVSSAAELGGELFF. Written as DNA, the CDR3 is TGTGTCAGCAGTGCCGCGGAGTTGGGCGGGGAGCTGTTTTTT.